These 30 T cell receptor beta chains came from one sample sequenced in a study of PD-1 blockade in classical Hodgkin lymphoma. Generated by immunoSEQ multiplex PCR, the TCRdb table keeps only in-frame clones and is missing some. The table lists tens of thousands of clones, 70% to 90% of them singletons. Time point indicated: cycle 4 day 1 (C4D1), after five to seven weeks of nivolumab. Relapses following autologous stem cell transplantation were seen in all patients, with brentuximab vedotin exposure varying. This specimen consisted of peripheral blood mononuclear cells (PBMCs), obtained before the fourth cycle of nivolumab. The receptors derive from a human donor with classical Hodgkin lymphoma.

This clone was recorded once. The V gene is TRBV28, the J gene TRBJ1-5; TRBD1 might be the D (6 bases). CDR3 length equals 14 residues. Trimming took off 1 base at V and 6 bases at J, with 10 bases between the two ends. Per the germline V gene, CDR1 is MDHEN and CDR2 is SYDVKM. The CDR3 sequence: CASSLLQGSQPQHF. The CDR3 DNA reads TGTGCCAGCAGTTTATTACAGGGATCTCAGCCCCAGCATTTT.

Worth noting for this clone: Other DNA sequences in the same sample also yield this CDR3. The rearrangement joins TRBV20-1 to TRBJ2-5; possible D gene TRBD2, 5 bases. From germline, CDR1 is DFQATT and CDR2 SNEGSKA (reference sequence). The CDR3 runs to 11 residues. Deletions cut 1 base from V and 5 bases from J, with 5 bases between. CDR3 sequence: CSARGGETQYF. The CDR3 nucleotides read TGCAGTGCTAGAGGAGGGGAGACCCAGTACTTC.

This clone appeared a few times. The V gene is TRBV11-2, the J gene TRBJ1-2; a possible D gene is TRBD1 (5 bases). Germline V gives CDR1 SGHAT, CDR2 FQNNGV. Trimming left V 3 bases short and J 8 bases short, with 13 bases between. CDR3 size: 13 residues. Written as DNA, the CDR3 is TGTGCCAGCAGCTTGGGGGAGGGGTACGGCTACACCTTC. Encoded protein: CASSLGEGYGYTF.

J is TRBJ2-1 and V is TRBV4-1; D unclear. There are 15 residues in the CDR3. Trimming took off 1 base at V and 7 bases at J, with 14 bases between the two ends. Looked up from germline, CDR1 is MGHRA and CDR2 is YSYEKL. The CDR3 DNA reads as TGCGCCAGCAGCCAAGTCCTTGCGGTAGGGAATGAGCAGTTCTTC. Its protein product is CASSQVLAVGNEQFF.

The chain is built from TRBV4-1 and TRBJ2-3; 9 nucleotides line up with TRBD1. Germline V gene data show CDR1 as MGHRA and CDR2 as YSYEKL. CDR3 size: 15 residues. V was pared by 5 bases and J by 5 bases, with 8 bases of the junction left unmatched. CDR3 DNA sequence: TGCGCCAGCAGCTTGCGGGACAGGGTTGGAGATACGCAGTATTTT. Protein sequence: CASSLRDRVGDTQYF.

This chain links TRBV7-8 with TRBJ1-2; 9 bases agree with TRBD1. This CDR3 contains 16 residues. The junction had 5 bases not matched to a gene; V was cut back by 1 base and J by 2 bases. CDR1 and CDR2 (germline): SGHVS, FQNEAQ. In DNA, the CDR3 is TGTGCCAGCAGCTTAGGGGGGACAGGGATGAACTATGGCTACACCTTC. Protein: CASSLGGTGMNYGYTF.

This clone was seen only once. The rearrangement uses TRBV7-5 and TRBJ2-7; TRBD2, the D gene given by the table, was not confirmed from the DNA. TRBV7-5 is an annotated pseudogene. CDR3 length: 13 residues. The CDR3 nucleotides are TGTGCCAGCAGCCGGCTAGCGGGTCGTGAGCAGTACTTC. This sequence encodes CASSRLAGREQYF.

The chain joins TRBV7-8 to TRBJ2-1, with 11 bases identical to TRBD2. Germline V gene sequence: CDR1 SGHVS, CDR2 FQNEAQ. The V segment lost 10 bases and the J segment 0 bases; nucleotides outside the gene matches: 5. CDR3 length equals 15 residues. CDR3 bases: TGTGCCACGGGACTAGCGGATTCCTCCTACAATGAGCAGTTCTTC. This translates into CATGLADSSYNEQFF.

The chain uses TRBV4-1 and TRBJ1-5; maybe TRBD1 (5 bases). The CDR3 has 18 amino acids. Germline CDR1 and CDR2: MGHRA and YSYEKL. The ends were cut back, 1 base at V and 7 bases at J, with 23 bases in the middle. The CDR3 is CASSQGTNRGPRGQPQHF. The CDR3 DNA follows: TGCGCCAGCAGCCAAGGTACCAACCGGGGACCGAGAGGACAGCCCCAGCATTTT.

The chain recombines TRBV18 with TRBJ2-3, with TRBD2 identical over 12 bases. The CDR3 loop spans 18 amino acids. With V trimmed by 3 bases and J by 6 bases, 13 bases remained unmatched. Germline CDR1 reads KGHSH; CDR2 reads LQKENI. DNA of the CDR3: TGTGCCAGCTCACCTTCCTCAGGGACTAGCGGGCTGAGGGATACGCAGTATTTT. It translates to CASSPSSGTSGLRDTQYF.

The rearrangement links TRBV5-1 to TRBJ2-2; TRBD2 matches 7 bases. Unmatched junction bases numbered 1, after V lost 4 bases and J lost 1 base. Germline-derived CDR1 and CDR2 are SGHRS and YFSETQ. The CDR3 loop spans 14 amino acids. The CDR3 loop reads CASSTGGNTGELFF. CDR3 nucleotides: TGCGCCAGCAGCACGGGGGGGAACACCGGGGAGCTGTTTTTT.

CDR3: CASSPRAWRGDYEQYF. The CDR3 region has the DNA TGTGCCAGCAGCCCCCGCGCCTGGCGGGGTGACTACGAGCAGTACTTC. The chain combines TRBV7-9 with TRBJ2-7; D possibly corresponds to TRBD2 (6 bases). Germline CDR1 reads SEHNR; CDR2 reads FQNEAQ (reference sequence). Trimming shortened V by 5 bases and J by 3 bases, and 20 bases separated the two germline ends. The CDR3 spans 16 residues.

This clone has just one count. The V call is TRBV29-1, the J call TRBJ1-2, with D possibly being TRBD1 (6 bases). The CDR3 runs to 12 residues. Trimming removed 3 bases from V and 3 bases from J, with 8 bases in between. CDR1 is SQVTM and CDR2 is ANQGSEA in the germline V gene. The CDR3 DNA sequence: TGCAGCGTTGAGCAGGGGTACTATGGCTACACCTTC. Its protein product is CSVEQGYYGYTF. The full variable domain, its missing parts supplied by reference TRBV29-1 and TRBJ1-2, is SAVISQKPSRDICQRGTSLTIQCQVDSQVTMMFWYRQQPGQSLTLIATANQGSEATYESGFVIDKFPISRPNLTFSTLTVSNMSPEDSSIYLCSVEQGYYGYTFGSGTRLTVV.

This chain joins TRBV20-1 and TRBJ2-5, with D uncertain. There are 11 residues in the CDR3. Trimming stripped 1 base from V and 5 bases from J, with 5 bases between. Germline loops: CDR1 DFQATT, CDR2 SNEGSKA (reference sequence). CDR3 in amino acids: CSARARETQYF. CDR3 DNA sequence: TGCAGTGCTAGAGCGCGCGAGACCCAGTACTTC.

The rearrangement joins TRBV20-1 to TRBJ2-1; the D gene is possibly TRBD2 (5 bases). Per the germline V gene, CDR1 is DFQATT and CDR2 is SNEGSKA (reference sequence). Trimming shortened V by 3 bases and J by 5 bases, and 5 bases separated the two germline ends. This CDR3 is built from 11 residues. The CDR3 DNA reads TGCAGTGCTAGGAGGGACAATGAGCAGTTCTTC. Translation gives CSARRDNEQFF.

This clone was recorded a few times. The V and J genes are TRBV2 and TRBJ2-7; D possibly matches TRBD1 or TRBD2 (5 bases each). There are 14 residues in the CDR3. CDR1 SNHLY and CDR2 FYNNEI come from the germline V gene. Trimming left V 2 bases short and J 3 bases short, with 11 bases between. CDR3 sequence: CASSELGRLYEQYF. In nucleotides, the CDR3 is TGTGCCAGCAGTGAATTGGGACGGCTCTACGAGCAGTACTTC.

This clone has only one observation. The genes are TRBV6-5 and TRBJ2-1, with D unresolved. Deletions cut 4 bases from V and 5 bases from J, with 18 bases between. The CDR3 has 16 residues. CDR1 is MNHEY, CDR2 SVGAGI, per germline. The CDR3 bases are TGTGCCAGCAGTTTTTTCGACATAAAGAGCAACAATGAGCAGTTCTTC. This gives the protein CASSFFDIKSNNEQFF.

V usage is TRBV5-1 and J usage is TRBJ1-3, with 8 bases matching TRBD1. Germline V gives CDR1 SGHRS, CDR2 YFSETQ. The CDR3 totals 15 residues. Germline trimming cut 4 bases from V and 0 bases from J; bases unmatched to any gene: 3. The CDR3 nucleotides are TGCGCCAGCAGCCGGACAGGGATCTCTGGAAACACCATATATTTT. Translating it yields CASSRTGISGNTIYF.

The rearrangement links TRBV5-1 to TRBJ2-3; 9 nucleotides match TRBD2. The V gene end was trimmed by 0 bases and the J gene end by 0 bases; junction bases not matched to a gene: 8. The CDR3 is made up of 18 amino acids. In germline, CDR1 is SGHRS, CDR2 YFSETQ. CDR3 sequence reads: CASSLGSGGPGSTDTQYF. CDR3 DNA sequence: TGCGCCAGCAGCTTGGGTAGCGGGGGCCCAGGAAGCACAGATACGCAGTATTTT.

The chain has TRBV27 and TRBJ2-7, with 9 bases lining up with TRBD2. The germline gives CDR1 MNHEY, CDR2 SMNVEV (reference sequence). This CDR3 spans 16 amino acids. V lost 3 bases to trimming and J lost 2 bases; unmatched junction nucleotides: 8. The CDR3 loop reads CASSFRATSGPYEQYF. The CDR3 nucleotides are TGTGCCAGCAGTTTTAGGGCGACTAGCGGTCCCTACGAGCAGTACTTC.

CDR3 sequence reads: CASRLAGALNEQFF. In DNA form, the CDR3 reads TGTGCCAGCAGATTAGCGGGGGCTCTCAATGAGCAGTTCTTC. The J gene is TRBJ2-1, the V gene TRBV28; 9 bases match TRBD2. Germline V gene data show CDR1 as MDHEN and CDR2 as SYDVKM. The CDR3 runs 14 residues. V trimming: 6 bases; J trimming: 6 bases; junction bases outside the gene matches: 6.

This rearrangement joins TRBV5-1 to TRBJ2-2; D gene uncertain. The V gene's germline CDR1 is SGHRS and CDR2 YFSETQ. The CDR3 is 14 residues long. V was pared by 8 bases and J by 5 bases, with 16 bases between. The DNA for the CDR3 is TGCGCCAGTTCGTCGGGCCAAGGAACCGGGGAGCTGTTTTTT. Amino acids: CASSSGQGTGELFF.

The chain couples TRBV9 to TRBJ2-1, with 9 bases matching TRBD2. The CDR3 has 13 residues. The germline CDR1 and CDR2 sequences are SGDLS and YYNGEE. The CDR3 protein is CVAQRGAGNEQFF. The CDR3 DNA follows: TGTGTCGCTCAGCGGGGGGCCGGAAATGAGCAGTTCTTC.

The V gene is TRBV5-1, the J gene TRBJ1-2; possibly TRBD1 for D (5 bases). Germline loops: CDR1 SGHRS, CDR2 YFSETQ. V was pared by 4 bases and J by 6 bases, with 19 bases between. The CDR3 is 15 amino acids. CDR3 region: CASSNRDPGWHGYTF. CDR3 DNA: TGCGCCAGCAGCAACCGGGACCCCGGCTGGCATGGCTACACCTTC.

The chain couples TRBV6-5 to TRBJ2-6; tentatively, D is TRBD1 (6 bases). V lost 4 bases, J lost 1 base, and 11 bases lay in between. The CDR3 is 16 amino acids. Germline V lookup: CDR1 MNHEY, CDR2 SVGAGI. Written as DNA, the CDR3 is TGTGCCAGCAGTTTTTCCAGGGGATCTGGGGCCAACGTCCTGACTTTC. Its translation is CASSFSRGSGANVLTF.

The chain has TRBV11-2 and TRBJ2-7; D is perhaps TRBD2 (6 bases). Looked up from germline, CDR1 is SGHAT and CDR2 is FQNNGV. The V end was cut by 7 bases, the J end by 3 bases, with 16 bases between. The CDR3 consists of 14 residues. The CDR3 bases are TGTGCCAGCACAGCCGCGGGGATCGGCTACGAGCAGTACTTC. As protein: CASTAAGIGYEQYF.

The CDR3: CASSPRINQETQYF. In nucleotides, the CDR3 is TGTGCCAGTAGTCCGCGGATCAATCAAGAGACCCAGTACTTC. The chain joins TRBV19 to TRBJ2-5, with D hard to call. This CDR3 is 14 amino acids long. The V end lost 5 bases, the J end lost 2 bases, and 12 bases lay between the germline ends. Germline V gene data show CDR1 as LNHDA and CDR2 as SQIVND (reference sequence).

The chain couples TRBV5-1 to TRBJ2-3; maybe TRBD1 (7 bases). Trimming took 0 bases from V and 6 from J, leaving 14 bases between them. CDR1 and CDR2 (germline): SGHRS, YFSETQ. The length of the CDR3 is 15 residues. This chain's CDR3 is CASSLAGGTGDTQYF. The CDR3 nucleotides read TGCGCCAGCAGCTTGGCAGGGGGGACTGGGGATACGCAGTATTTT.

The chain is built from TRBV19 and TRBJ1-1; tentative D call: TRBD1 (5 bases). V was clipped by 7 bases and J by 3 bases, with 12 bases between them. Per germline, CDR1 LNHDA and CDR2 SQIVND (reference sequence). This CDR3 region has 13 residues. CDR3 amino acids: CASTVQGDTEAFF. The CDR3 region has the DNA TGTGCCAGTACGGTGCAGGGAGACACTGAAGCTTTCTTT.

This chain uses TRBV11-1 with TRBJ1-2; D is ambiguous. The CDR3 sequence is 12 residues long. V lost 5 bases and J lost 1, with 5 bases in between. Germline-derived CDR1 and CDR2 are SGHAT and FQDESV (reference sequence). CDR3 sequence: CASSQRNYGYTF. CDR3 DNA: TGTGCCAGCAGCCAACGTAACTATGGCTACACCTTC. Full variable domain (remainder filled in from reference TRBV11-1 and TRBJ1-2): EAEVAQSPRYKITEKSQAVAFWCDPISGHATLYWYRQILGQGPELLVQFQDESVVDDSQLPKDRFSAERLKGVDSTLKIQPAELGDSAMYLCASSQRNYGYTFGSGTRLTVV.